These 5 T cell receptor beta chains were sequenced from one sample in a study of cytomegalovirus exposure and HLA in healthy donors. PCR primers comprised 60 Vbeta and 13 Jbeta primers. Assay used: immunoSEQ multiplex PCR; TCRdb lists only in-frame clones, some missing. The table shows approximately 86,000 clones, with 70% to 80% occurring only once. Sequencing input: PBMCs. These receptors all stem from a man between 60 and 70 years old in good health and CMV-seronegative.

This clone was observed a few times. The chain recombines TRBV6-6 with TRBJ2-5; 10 bases map to TRBD1. The CDR3 runs 16 residues. Germline lookup yields CDR1 MNHNY and CDR2 SVGAGI (reference sequence). The V segment lost 5 bases and the J segment 2 bases; nucleotides outside the gene matches: 8. CDR3 region: CASSKGQGGRQETQYF. The CDR3 DNA is TGTGCCAGCAGTAAAGGACAGGGGGGACGGCAAGAGACCCAGTACTTC.

This clone was seen just once. The gene calls are TRBV7-2 and TRBJ1-5; the D gene is possibly TRBD1 (5 bases). The CDR3 extends over 12 amino acids. V lost 4 bases and J lost 6, with 7 bases in between. CDR1 is SGHTA and CDR2 is FQGNSA in the germline V gene. The CDR3 here is CASSSRGQPQHF. The CDR3 DNA is TGTGCCAGCAGCTCAAGGGGTCAGCCCCAGCATTTT.

The chain recombines TRBV6-4 with TRBJ2-1; 10 bases match TRBD2. The ends lost 4 bases at V and 8 bases at J; junction bases unmatched: 8. This CDR3 spans 15 amino acids. Germline CDR1 is MRHNA and CDR2 is SNTAGT. DNA for the CDR3: TGTGCCAGCAGTGTTCTAGCGGGGGTTCAGGATGAGCAGTTCTTC. It yields the protein CASSVLAGVQDEQFF.

The CDR3 here is CASSQEAFQETQYF. The CDR3 bases are TGTGCCAGCAGTCAAGAGGCTTTCCAAGAGACCCAGTACTTC. The chain combines TRBV6-4 with TRBJ2-5; the D is unclear. This CDR3 has 14 amino acids. Germline V CDR1 and CDR2: MRHNA, SNTAGT. V shed 5 bases and J shed 1 base, with 11 bases lying between them.

The chain uses TRBV19 and TRBJ1-4, with D perhaps matching TRBD1 (5 bases). Germline-derived CDR1 and CDR2 are LNHDA and SQIVND (reference sequence). Trimming took 3 bases from V and 6 from J, leaving 11 bases between them. The CDR3 loop spans 14 amino acids. CDR3 in amino acids: CASSIGGNDEKLFF. The CDR3, as DNA: TGTGCCAGTAGTATCGGGGGAAATGATGAAAAACTGTTTTTT.